The sequence of this T cell receptor beta chain was determined in a study of post-analysis software for immune sequencing data. Whole-study findings and limits: Relative to controls, patients with multiple sclerosis showed significantly lower normalized Chao1 diversity. Elevated frequency relative to controls characterized several TRBV segments in patients, TRBV5-6, TRBV5-1 and TRBV20-1 among them.

The germline V gene has CDR1 SGHTA and CDR2 FQGNSA. Deletions cut 5 bases from V and 9 bases from J, with 14 bases between. CDR3 length: 13 amino acids. cDNA libraries for TCR beta contained unique molecular identifiers. TCRdb reprocessed the PCR reads via MiXCR and lists one record per CDR3 protein. This repertoire shows about 190,000 distinct CDR3 sequences, about 30% found once; its top ten account for more than 3%. This clonotype turned up a few times. What it recognizes is unknown. The sample taken for sequencing was blood. The V gene is TRBV7-2, the J gene TRBJ2-1; D possibly corresponds to TRBD2 (7 bases). The sequence was obtained from a girl aged 2-17 years with multiple sclerosis. The CDR3, as DNA: TGTGCCAGCAGCGTAAGGAGGGGGGGTGAGCAGTTCTTC. It codes for CASSVRRGGEQFF.